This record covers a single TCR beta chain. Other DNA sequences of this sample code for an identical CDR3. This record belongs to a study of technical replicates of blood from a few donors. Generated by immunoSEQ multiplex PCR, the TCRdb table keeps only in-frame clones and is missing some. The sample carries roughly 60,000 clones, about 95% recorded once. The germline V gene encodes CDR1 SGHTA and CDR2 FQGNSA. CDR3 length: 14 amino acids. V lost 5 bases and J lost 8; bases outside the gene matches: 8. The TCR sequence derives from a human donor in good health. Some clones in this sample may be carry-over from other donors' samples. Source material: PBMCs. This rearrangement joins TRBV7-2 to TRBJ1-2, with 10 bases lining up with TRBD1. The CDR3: CASSPRQGAGGYTF. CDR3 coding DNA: TGTGCCAGCAGCCCGCGACAGGGGGCGGGCGGCTACACCTTC. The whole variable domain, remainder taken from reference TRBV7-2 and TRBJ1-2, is GAGVSQSPSNKVTEKGKDVELRCDPISGHTALYWYRQSLGQGLEFLIYFQGNSAPDKSGLPSDRFSAERTGGSVSTLTIQRTQQEDSAVYLCASSPRQGAGGYTFGSGTRLTVV.